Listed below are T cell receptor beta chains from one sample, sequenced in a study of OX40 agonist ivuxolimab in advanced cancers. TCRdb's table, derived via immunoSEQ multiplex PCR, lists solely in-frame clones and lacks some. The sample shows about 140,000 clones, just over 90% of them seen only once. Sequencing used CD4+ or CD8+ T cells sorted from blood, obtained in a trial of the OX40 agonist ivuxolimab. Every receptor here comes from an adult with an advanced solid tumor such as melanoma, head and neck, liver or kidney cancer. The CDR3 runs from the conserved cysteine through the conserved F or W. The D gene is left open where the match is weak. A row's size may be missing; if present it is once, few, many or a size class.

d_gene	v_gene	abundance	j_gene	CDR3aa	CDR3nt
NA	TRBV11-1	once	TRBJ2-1	CASSLSYRTPNEQFF	TGTGCCAGCAGCTTATCATACAGGACCCCCAATGAGCAGTTCTTC
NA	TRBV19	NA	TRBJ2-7	CASSQTTAGLVQYF	TGTGCCAGTAGTCAAACTACGGCAGGGTTGGTGCAGTACTTC
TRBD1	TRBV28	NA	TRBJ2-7	CASSRTGPYEQYF	TGTGCCAGCAGTCGGACAGGCCCATACGAGCAGTACTTC
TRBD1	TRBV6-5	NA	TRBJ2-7	CASSLDRGPYEQYF	TGTGCCAGCAGTTTAGACAGGGGACCCTACGAGCAGTACTTC
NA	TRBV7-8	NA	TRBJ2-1	CASFEYNEQFF	TGTGCCAGTTTTGAGTACAATGAGCAGTTCTTC
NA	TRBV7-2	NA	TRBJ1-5	CASSPTGASNQPQHF	TGTGCCAGCAGCCCGACGGGGGCCAGCAATCAGCCCCAGCATTTT
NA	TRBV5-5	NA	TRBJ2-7	CASSPRGQSYEQYF	TGTGCCAGCAGCCCGCGAGGACAGTCCTACGAGCAGTACTTC
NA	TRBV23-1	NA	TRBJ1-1	CASSLGNTEAFF	TGCGCCAGCAGTTTAGGGAACACTGAAGCTTTCTTT
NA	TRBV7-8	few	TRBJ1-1	CASSLGEEQLHEAFF	TGTGCCAGCAGCTTAGGTGAGGAGCAGCTACATGAAGCTTTCTTT
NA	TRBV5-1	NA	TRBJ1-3	CASRSSSGNTIYF	TGCGCCAGCAGATCAAGCTCTGGAAACACCATATATTTT
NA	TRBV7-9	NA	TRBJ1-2	CASSFGQNYGYTF	TGTGCCAGCAGCTTCGGGCAGAACTATGGCTACACCTTC
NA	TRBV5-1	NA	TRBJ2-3	CASSLRGGDTQYF	TGCGCCAGCAGCTTGAGGGGGGGAGATACGCAGTATTTT
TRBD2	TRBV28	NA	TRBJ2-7	CASSLTSGTLSYEQYF	TGTGCCAGCAGTTTGACTAGCGGGACCCTATCCTACGAGCAGTACTTC
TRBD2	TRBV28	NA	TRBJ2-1	CASTTGAGGTYNEQFF	TGTGCCAGTACGACTGGAGCGGGAGGAACGTACAATGAGCAGTTCTTC
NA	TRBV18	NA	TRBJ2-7	CASSPRDGEFGYEQYF	TGTGCCAGCTCACCCCGGGACGGAGAGTTTGGCTACGAGCAGTACTTC
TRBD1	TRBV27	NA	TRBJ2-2	CASSPLGQGASGELFF	TGTGCCAGCAGTCCCCTGGGACAGGGGGCTTCCGGGGAGCTGTTTTTT
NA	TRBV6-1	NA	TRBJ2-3	CASSDIGLTDTQYF	TGTGCCAGCAGTGATATTGGACTCACAGATACGCAGTATTTT
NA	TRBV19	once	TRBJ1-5	CASKYPGGLQPQHF	TGTGCCAGTAAGTATCCAGGAGGGCTCCAGCCCCAGCATTTT
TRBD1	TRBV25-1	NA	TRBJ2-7	CASSSHGQGRDEQYF	TGTGCCAGCAGTTCCCATGGACAGGGTCGGGACGAGCAGTACTTC
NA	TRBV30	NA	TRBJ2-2	CALWRGLNTGELFF	TGTGCTTTATGGCGGGGGCTTAACACCGGGGAGCTGTTTTTT
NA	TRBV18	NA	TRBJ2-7	CASSPTWPYEQYF	TGTGCCAGCTCACCGACATGGCCCTACGAGCAGTACTTC
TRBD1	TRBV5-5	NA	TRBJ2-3	CASSFPQGGTDTQYF	TGTGCCAGCAGCTTCCCCCAGGGGGGCACAGATACGCAGTATTTT
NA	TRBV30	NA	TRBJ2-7	CAWSLGLRYEQYF	TGTGCCTGGAGTCTGGGACTCAGATACGAGCAGTACTTC
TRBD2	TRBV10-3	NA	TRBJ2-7	CAISESLAGESSYEQYF	TGTGCCATCAGTGAATCACTAGCGGGAGAAAGCTCCTACGAGCAGTACTTC
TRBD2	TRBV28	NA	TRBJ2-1	CASSPGGEQFF	TGTGCCAGCAGCCCGGGGGGTGAGCAGTTCTTC
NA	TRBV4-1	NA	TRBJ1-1	CASSQDYNTEAFF	TGCGCCAGCAGCCAAGATTATAACACTGAAGCTTTCTTT
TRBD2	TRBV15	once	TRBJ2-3	CATSSPGLAGRDTQYF	TGTGCCACCAGCAGCCCGGGACTAGCGGGGAGGGATACGCAGTATTTT
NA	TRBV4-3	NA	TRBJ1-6	CASSQDRNYNSPLHF	TGCGCCAGCAGCCAAGATCGGAATTATAATTCACCCCTCCACTTT
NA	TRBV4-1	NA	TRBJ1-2	CASSQPGQRGYTF	TGCGCCAGCAGCCAACCCGGACAGAGAGGCTACACCTTC
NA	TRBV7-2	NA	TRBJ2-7	CASSRGYEQYF	TGTGCCAGCAGCCGAGGCTACGAGCAGTACTTC
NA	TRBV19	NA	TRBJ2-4	CASTRGPGEAKNIQYF	TGTGCCAGTACCAGGGGTCCGGGAGAGGCCAAAAACATTCAGTACTTC